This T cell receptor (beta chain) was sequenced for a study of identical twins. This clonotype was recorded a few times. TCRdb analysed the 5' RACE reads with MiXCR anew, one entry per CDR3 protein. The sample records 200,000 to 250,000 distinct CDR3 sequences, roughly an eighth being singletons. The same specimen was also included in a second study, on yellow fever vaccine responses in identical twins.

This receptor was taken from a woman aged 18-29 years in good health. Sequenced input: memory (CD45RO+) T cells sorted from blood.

DNA for the CDR3: TGCAGTGCGTTAAGAACAAGCAGCATGGAGACCCAGTACTTC. Its translation: CSALRTSSMETQYF. The J gene is TRBJ2-5, the V gene TRBV20-1; no firm D call. Trimming took 6 bases from V and 5 from J, leaving 19 bases between them. The V gene's germline CDR1 is DFQATT and CDR2 SNEGSKA (reference sequence). This CDR3 is 14 amino acids long.